These 22 T cell receptor beta chains originate from one sample sequenced in a study of PD-1 blockade in classical Hodgkin lymphoma. Time point: newly diagnosed, previously untreated cHL patient sample. Out of thawed PBMCs, magnetic negative selection purified CD4+ T cells. Assay: immunoSEQ multiplex PCR; the TCRdb copy retains only in-frame clones and omits some. The sample shows about 30,000 clones, 88% of them seen only once. Specimen: CD4+ T cells from blood. The source of these receptors is a human donor with classical Hodgkin lymphoma.

In nucleotides, the CDR3 is TGTGCCAGCAGGAAGACTAGGGACAGAAACTATGGCTACACCTTC. Translated, it gives CASRKTRDRNYGYTF. The V call is TRBV6-1, the J call TRBJ1-2, with TRBD1 matching 7 bases. V lost 6 bases and J lost 2; bases outside the gene matches: 9. Germline-derived CDR1 and CDR2 are MNHNS and SASEGT. This CDR3 spans 15 amino acids.

V and J are TRBV2 and TRBJ2-1; 11 nucleotides match TRBD2. Germline CDR1 and CDR2: SNHLY and FYNNEI. CDR3 length: 17 residues. Trimming cost V 5 bases and J 4 bases; bases outside gene matches: 10. CDR3 in amino acids: CASSPPGVAGGYNEQFF. In nucleotides, the CDR3 is TGTGCCAGCAGTCCCCCAGGGGTAGCGGGAGGGTACAATGAGCAGTTCTTC.

A few counts support this clone. The chain recombines TRBV2 with TRBJ2-7; 10 bases map to TRBD2. J was trimmed by 3 bases and V by 3 bases; bases with no gene match: 2. CDR1 and CDR2 (germline): SNHLY, FYNNEI. CDR3 length equals 14 residues. CDR3 amino acids: CASSDGTSDYEQYV. Here the CDR3 DNA reads TGTGCCAGCAGTGACGGGACTAGCGACTACGAGCAGTACGTC.

Here the CDR3 reads CASSLDRGSAYEQYF. The CDR3 DNA sequence: TGTGCCAGCAGCTTAGATCGGGGGAGCGCCTACGAGCAGTACTTC. This chain uses TRBV11-2 with TRBJ2-7, with D maybe TRBD2 (6 bases). Trimming cost V 0 bases and J 2 bases, with 11 bases left between them. This CDR3 region has 15 residues. Germline values: CDR1 SGHAT, CDR2 FQNNGV.

CDR3 DNA: TGTGCCAGCAGTCGTACAGGGATGGGTGAGCAGTTCTTC. Amino acid sequence: CASSRTGMGEQFF. The rearrangement links TRBV2 to TRBJ2-1, with D possibly matching TRBD1 (6 bases). V was clipped by 5 bases and J by 9 bases, with 14 bases between them. The germline V gene has CDR1 SNHLY and CDR2 FYNNEI. The CDR3 length is 13 residues.

This clone has only one observation. The chain couples TRBV18 to TRBJ1-3, with 10 bases lining up with TRBD1. CDR3 size: 17 residues. V dropped 1 base and J dropped 0; count of bases not matched to a gene: 3. CDR1 and CDR2 (germline): KGHSH, LQKENI. The CDR3 loop reads CASSPRGQGDSGNTIYF. The CDR3 nucleotides read TGTGCCAGCTCACCACGTGGACAGGGGGACTCTGGAAACACCATATATTTT.

The chain has TRBV7-9 and TRBJ2-6; D may be TRBD1 (6 bases). The V end lost 3 bases, the J end lost 4 bases, and 13 bases lay between the germline ends. This CDR3 contains 16 residues. Germline assignment: CDR1 SEHNR and CDR2 FQNEAQ (reference sequence). CDR3 nucleotides: TGTGCCAGCAGCTTGAGTTGGGGGCCCGGGGCCAACGTCCTGACTTTC. This gives the protein CASSLSWGPGANVLTF.

V and J are TRBV9 and TRBJ1-2, with D uncertain. The V gene's germline CDR1 is SGDLS and CDR2 YYNGEE. Trimming took 0 bases from V and 4 from J, leaving 13 bases between them. This CDR3 is built from 15 residues. The CDR3 coding sequence is TGTGCCAGCAGCGTAGATGCCCTCGGGCGCTATGGCTACACCTTC. Translating gives CASSVDALGRYGYTF. Using reference TRBV9 and TRBJ1-2 for the parts outside the CDR3, the full variable domain is DSGVTQTPKHLITATGQRVTLRCSPRSGDLSVYWYQQSLDQGLQFLIQYYNGEERAKGNILERFSAQQFPDLHSELNLSSLELGDSALYFCASSVDALGRYGYTFGSGTRLTVV.

The chain employs TRBV19 and TRBJ2-7, with unresolved D. There are 15 residues in the CDR3. Germline V gene lookup returns CDR1 LNHDA and CDR2 SQIVND (reference sequence). V lost 1 base and J 0 bases, leaving 10 bases between the germline ends. The CDR3 here is CASSIVGESSYEQYF. DNA of the CDR3: TGTGCCAGTAGTATAGTTGGCGAGAGCTCCTACGAGCAGTACTTC.

With regard to this clone: Other nucleotide sequences in the sample specify the same CDR3. CDR3 nucleotide sequence: TGTGCCAGCTCACCAAGGACTAGCGGGAGTTCGTACAATGAGCAGTTCTTC. Protein sequence: CASSPRTSGSSYNEQFF. The chain has TRBV18 and TRBJ2-1, with 13 nucleotides matching TRBD2. This CDR3 is 17 amino acids long. Germline-derived CDR1 and CDR2 are KGHSH and LQKENI. V was pared by 2 bases and J by 4 bases, with 5 bases of the junction left unmatched.

The genes are TRBV10-3 and TRBJ1-3, with unresolved D. Trimming stripped 8 bases from V and 0 bases from J, with 8 bases between. CDR1 is ENHRY, CDR2 SYGVKD, per germline. This CDR3 has 13 residues. The CDR3 is CAIGGSSGNTIYF. The CDR3 DNA reads as TGTGCCATCGGCGGGTCCTCTGGAAACACCATATATTTT.

This rearrangement joins TRBV28 to TRBJ1-1, with 10 bases lining up with TRBD1. With 6 bases clipped from V and 7 bases from J, the junction kept 11 bases outside the gene matches. CDR1 and CDR2 from the germline V gene are MDHEN and SYDVKM. This CDR3 comprises 15 residues. The CDR3 sequence: CASRRPGQGPGEAFF. The CDR3 DNA is TGTGCCAGCAGGCGGCCGGGACAGGGGCCGGGTGAAGCTTTCTTT.

The J gene is TRBJ1-3, the V gene TRBV9; D is uncertain. The CDR3 is made up of 16 amino acids. Trimming took 0 bases from V and 0 from J, leaving 10 bases between them. CDR1 and CDR2 from the germline V gene are SGDLS and YYNGEE. CDR3 nucleotide sequence: TGTGCCAGCAGCGTAGGGGAAGTGTACTCTGGAAACACCATATATTTT. It yields the protein CASSVGEVYSGNTIYF.

This clone was found once. J is TRBJ2-7 and V is TRBV29-1, with 12 bases aligning to TRBD2. This CDR3 is 14 amino acids long. Germline loops: CDR1 SQVTM, CDR2 ANQGSEA. With V trimmed by 6 bases and J by 2 bases, 5 bases remained unmatched. In DNA, the CDR3 is TGCAGCGTGTCCGGACTAGCGGGACCCTACGAGCAGTACTTC. Translating gives CSVSGLAGPYEQYF.

This chain uses TRBV11-3 with TRBJ2-1; D remains ambiguous. Trimming cost V 9 bases and J 0 bases, with 6 bases left between them. This CDR3 spans 12 amino acids. Per the germline V gene, CDR1 is SGHNT and CDR2 is YENEEA. CDR3 sequence reads: CASLNSYNEQFF. The CDR3 DNA is TGTGCCAGTCTAAACTCCTACAATGAGCAGTTCTTC.

The V and J genes are TRBV5-4 and TRBJ2-7; the D is unclear. V was pared by 4 bases and J by 3 bases, with 8 bases between. The CDR3 covers 12 residues. The germline V gene encodes CDR1 SGHNT and CDR2 YYREEE (reference sequence). The CDR3, as DNA: TGTGCCAGCAGCCGCGAGAGCTACGAGCAGTACTTC. Translated: CASSRESYEQYF.

The chain has TRBV5-1 and TRBJ1-4; D gene ambiguous. Per the germline V gene, CDR1 is SGHRS and CDR2 is YFSETQ. Between the trimmed V and J ends, which lost 0 bases and 8 bases, there was a span of 14 bases. The CDR3 has 15 amino acids. The CDR3 loop is CASSLGSVAGEKLFF. CDR3 in DNA: TGCGCCAGCAGCTTGGGGTCGGTCGCGGGGGAAAAACTGTTTTTT. The whole variable domain, remainder taken from reference TRBV5-1 and TRBJ1-4, is KAGVTQTPRYLIKTRGQQVTLSCSPISGHRSVSWYQQTPGQGLQFLFEYFSETQRNKGNFPGRFSGRQFSNSRSEMNVSTLELGDSALYLCASSLGSVAGEKLFFGSGTQLSVL.

This clone occurred a few times. The rearrangement uses TRBV7-6 and TRBJ2-1; D is unresolved. In germline, CDR1 is SGHVS, CDR2 FNYEAQ. V shed 0 bases and J shed 8 bases, with 8 bases lying between them. This CDR3 is 13 amino acids long. CDR3 bases: TGTGCCAGCAGCTTAGCTCTAGTGCATGAGCAGTTCTTC. It encodes CASSLALVHEQFF. The full variable domain, its missing parts supplied by reference TRBV7-6 and TRBJ2-1, is GAGVSQSPRYKVTKRGQDVALRCDPISGHVSLYWYRQALGQGPEFLTYFNYEAQQDKSGLPNDRFSAERPEGSISTLTIQRTEQRDSAMYRCASSLALVHEQFFGPGTRLTVL.

This chain uses TRBV9 with TRBJ2-2, with 10 nucleotides matching TRBD2. The CDR3 spans 17 residues. V lost 4 bases and J lost 2; bases outside the gene matches: 8. CDR1 SGDLS and CDR2 YYNGEE come from the germline V gene. The CDR3 region is CASSLPGTSDNTGELFF. The DNA of the CDR3 is TGTGCCAGCAGCTTACCCGGGACTAGCGACAACACCGGGGAGCTGTTTTTT.

This chain links TRBV19 with TRBJ2-3; D call uncertain. V gave up 5 bases and J gave up 2 bases, with 5 bases separating them. This CDR3 has 12 amino acids. The germline V gene encodes CDR1 LNHDA and CDR2 SQIVND (reference sequence). The CDR3 here is CASSPYTDTQYF. Here the CDR3 DNA reads TGTGCCAGTAGTCCCTACACAGATACGCAGTATTTT.

J is TRBJ1-5 and V is TRBV6-6; D gene ambiguous. Germline values: CDR1 MNHNY, CDR2 SVGAGI (reference sequence). This CDR3 has 14 residues. V was cut by 2 bases and J by 1 base, with 6 bases left in between. This chain's CDR3 is CASSYGGSNQPQHF. The CDR3 DNA reads TGTGCCAGCAGTTACGGAGGCAGCAATCAGCCCCAGCATTTT.

This chain links TRBV19 with TRBJ2-5; D gene uncertain. The V end was cut by 3 bases, the J end by 4 bases, with 9 bases between. CDR1 and CDR2 from the germline V gene are LNHDA and SQIVND (reference sequence). The CDR3 extends over 13 amino acids. CDR3 residues: CASSMGFAETQYF. The CDR3 DNA follows: TGTGCCAGTAGTATGGGGTTTGCAGAGACCCAGTACTTC.